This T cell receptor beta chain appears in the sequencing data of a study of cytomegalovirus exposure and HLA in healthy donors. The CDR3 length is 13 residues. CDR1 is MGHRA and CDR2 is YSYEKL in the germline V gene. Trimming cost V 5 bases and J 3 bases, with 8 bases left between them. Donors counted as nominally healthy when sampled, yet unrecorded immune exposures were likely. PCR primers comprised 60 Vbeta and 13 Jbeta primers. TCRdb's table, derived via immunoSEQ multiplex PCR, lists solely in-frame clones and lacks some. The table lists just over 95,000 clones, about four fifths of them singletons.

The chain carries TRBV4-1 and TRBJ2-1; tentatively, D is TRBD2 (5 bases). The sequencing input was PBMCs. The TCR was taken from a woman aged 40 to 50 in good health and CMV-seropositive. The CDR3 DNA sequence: TGCGCCAGCAGCGGACTTTTCTACAATGAGCAGTTCTTC. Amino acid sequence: CASSGLFYNEQFF.